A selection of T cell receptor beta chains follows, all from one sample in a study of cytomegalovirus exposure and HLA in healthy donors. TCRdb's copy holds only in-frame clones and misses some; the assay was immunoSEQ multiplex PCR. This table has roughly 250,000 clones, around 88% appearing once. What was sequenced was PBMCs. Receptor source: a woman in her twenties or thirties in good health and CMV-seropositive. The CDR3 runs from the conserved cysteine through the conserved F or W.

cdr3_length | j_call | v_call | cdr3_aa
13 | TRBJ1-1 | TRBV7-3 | CASSRADRTEAFF
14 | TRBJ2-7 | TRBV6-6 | CASSSSEVPYEQYF
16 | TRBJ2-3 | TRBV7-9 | CATDILADYYTDTQYF
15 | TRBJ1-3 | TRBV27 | CASSLGAPSGNTIYF
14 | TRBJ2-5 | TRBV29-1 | CSVPLGGQGETQYF
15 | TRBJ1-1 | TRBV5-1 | CASSPGRGGNTEAFF
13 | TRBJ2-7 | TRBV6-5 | CASSWDRGDEQYF
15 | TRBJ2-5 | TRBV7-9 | CASSLGGGSQETQYF
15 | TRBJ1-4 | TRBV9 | CASSVGQRLNEKLFF
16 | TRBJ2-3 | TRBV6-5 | CASSLTSGYSTDTQYF
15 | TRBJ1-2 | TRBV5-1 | CASSLGGQGAYGYTF
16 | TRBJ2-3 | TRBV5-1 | CASSLGLAGARDTQYF
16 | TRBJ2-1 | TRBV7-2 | CASSPGQVGAGDEQFF
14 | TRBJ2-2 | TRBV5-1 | CASSGTMNTGELFF
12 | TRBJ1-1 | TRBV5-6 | CASSWGGNEAFF
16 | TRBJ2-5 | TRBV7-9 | CASSLDGGRAKETQYF
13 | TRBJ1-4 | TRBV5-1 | CASSLQGGEKLFF
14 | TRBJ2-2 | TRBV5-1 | CASTSPGNTGELFF
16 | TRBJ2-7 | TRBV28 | CASSSPRGQGTYEQYF
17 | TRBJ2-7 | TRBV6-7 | CASSYSQSGVVSYEQYF
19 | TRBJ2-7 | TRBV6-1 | CASSDRLAGEKGTNRKQYF
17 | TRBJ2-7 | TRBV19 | CASSSRIAGGPTNEQYF
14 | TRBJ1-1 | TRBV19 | CASSPGTGHSEAFF
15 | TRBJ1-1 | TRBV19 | CASSSPGTANTEAFF
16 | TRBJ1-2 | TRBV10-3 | CAISLDTGGVGYGYTF
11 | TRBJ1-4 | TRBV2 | CASSDGQVVFF
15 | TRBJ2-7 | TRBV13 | CASSPSGTGDHEQYF
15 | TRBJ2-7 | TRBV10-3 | CAISEIGTATYEQYF
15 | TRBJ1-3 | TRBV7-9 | CASSHSGSSGNTIYF
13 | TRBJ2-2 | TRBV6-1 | CASTGVHTGELFF
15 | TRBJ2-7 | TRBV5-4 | CASSLDSGRRNEQYF
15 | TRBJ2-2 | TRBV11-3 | CASSFRSGRAGELFF
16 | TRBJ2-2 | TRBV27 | CASSLELAGNTGELFF
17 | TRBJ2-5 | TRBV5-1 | CASSLGGLAGLQETQYF
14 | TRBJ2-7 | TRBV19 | CASSIQGTPYEQYF
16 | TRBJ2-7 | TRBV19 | CASSGRGTSRDYEQYF
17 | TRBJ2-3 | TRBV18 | CASSPPGSYSPTDTQYF
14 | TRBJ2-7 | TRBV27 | CASSHTDRTYEQYF